Listed below are T cell receptor beta chains from one sample, sequenced in a study of metastatic and nonmetastatic thyroid tumors. TCRdb re-processed the PCR reads through MiXCR. The data contain under 75,000 clones, more than 15% of them singletons. Sequencing input: blood. The receptor set was obtained from a female donor with papillary thyroid cancer or a benign thyroid nodule (not recorded which). Some clones in this sample may be carry-over from other donors' samples. The CDR3 runs from the conserved cysteine through the conserved F or W. The order of the fields is J gene, V gene, CDR3 protein.

TRBJ2-2	TRBV20-1	CSARGLAGSNTGELFF
TRBJ2-5	TRBV18	CASSPPPQETQYF
TRBJ1-1	TRBV19	CASSPGATLNTEAFF
TRBJ2-7	TRBV5-4	CASSLLGLATHEQYF
TRBJ2-4	TRBV11-2	CASSPQWGAKNIQYF
TRBJ1-1	TRBV4-1	CAPKGWDPEAFF
TRBJ2-7	TRBV27	CASSQPGTATYEQYF
TRBJ1-2	TRBV7-3	CASSLGGGLRGNGYTF
TRBJ1-6	TRBV12-3/TRBV12-4	CASSLQPTRGTPLHF
TRBJ1-2	TRBV11-3	CASSPRGATTNYGYTF
TRBJ2-7	TRBV19	CASSMATASTGEQYF
TRBJ2-7	TRBV7-2	CASRLHGYEQYF
TRBJ1-2	TRBV6-1	CASTGGSGYGYTF
TRBJ1-1	TRBV2	CASSGSGQDGSEAFF
TRBJ2-7	TRBV3-1	CASSLGTYEQYF
TRBJ1-4	TRBV15	CATSRVSPTNEKLFF
TRBJ1-5	TRBV28	CASGHGQSNQPQHF
TRBJ2-1	TRBV10-2	CASSEPWGETYNEQFF
TRBJ2-1	TRBV12-3/TRBV12-4	CASSLGLDNNEQFF
TRBJ2-7	TRBV12-3/TRBV12-4	CASSKAGGFYEQYF
TRBJ1-6	TRBV4-1	CASSPGPDRIIRSPLHF
TRBJ1-3	TRBV28	CASSNTLGDGNTIYF
TRBJ2-7	TRBV11-2	CASRRGYEQYF
TRBJ2-3	TRBV12-5	CASGTGQGGTDTQYF
TRBJ1-1	TRBV3-1	CASSQAGAERGAFF
TRBJ2-7	TRBV5-1	CASSYTFGYEQYF
TRBJ1-1	TRBV6-2/TRBV6-3	CASSPRGDTEAFF
TRBJ2-1	TRBV5-8	CASSLEFSSYNEQFF
TRBJ2-7	TRBV4-2	CASSHKGGRSSYEQYF